This is a list of T cell receptor beta chains from one sample in a study of glioma-infiltrating T cells after dendritic cell vaccination. TCRdb keeps only in-frame clones here, not all; method: immunoSEQ multiplex PCR. This sample has roughly 82,000 clones, with 70% to 90% found just once. The material sequenced was blood, taken before dendritic cell vaccination. These receptors all stem from a human donor with glioblastoma. Both conserved end residues are part of each CDR3. D genes are given only for firm matches. The listing skips clone size in some rows; elsewhere it reads once, few, many or a size class.

>-|TRBV7-8|TRBJ1-1|-
TGTGCCAGCAGCTCCAGGGAAGGGAACACTGAAGCTTTCTTT
CASSSREGNTEAFF
>-|TRBV5-1|TRBJ1-1|-
TGCGCCAGCAGCTCGAACAGGGTTACTGAAGCTTTCTTT
CASSSNRVTEAFF
>-|TRBV5-1|TRBJ1-1|-
TGCGCCAGCAGCTTGGAGGCAGGGGTCACTGAAGCTTTCTTT
CASSLEAGVTEAFF
>-|TRBV9|TRBJ2-2|-
TGTGCCAGCAGCACGGCCGGGACAACGAACACCGGGGAGCTGTTTTTT
CASSTAGTTNTGELFF
>TRBD2|TRBV30|TRBJ2-2|-
TGTGCCTGGGGCTCCAGCGGGGCCGCGAACACCGGGGAGCTGTTTTTT
CAWGSSGAANTGELFF
>TRBD2|TRBV6-1|TRBJ2-7|-
TGTGCCAGCAGCTCCCCGGGACTAGCGGGACTAGAGCAGTACTTC
CASSSPGLAGLEQYF
>TRBD1|TRBV19|TRBJ1-5|-
TGTGCCAGTACCAGGGACAGGGGGCATCAGCCCCAGCATTTT
CASTRDRGHQPQHF
>-|TRBV20-1|TRBJ1-3|-
TGCAGTGCTAGACTTGGAAACACCATATATTTT
CSARLGNTIYF
>-|TRBV29-1|TRBJ2-6|-
TGCAGCGTTGGACTGGGGGGGCGCGCTGGGGCCAACGTCCTGACTTTC
CSVGLGGRAGANVLTF
>TRBD1|TRBV6-1|TRBJ2-1|-
TGTGCCAGCAGTTCATGGACAGGGGGCAATGAGCAGTTCTTC
CASSSWTGGNEQFF
>TRBD1|TRBV7-9|TRBJ2-3|-
TGTGCCAGCAGCTTAGGCGCAGGGGGTGGCACAGATACGCAGTATTTT
CASSLGAGGGTDTQYF
>-|TRBV4-1|TRBJ2-3|-
TGCGCCAGCAGCCCACTTAGCGTAGGAGATACGCAGTATTTT
CASSPLSVGDTQYF
>TRBD1|TRBV9|TRBJ2-2|-
TGTGCCAGCAGTGTAGGGCCCGGGACAGCCATAACCGGGGAGCTGTTTTTT
CASSVGPGTAITGELFF
>-|TRBV27|TRBJ1-3|-
TGTGCCAGCAGCCTCGTCTCTGGAAACACCATATATTTT
CASSLVSGNTIYF
>TRBD1|TRBV15|TRBJ2-7|-
TGTGCCACCAGCACCGGGACAGGGCTATACGAGCAGTACTTC
CATSTGTGLYEQYF
>TRBD2|TRBV2|TRBJ2-3|-
TGTGCCAGCACCGGACTAGCGGGCACAGATACGCAGTATTTT
CASTGLAGTDTQYF
>-|TRBV25-1|TRBJ2-7|-
TGTGCCAGCAGTGAATCCCAACAGGGTAGACACGAGCAGTACTTC
CASSESQQGRHEQYF
>TRBD2|TRBV5-8|TRBJ2-3|-
TGTGCCAGCACCACTCAAGCGGGAGGGCCCGGGGATACGCAGTATTTT
CASTTQAGGPGDTQYF
>-|TRBV18|TRBJ1-4|-
TGTGCCAGCTCACCCGCAGGGCTGCTTGAAAAACTGTTTTTT
CASSPAGLLEKLFF
>TRBD1|TRBV2|TRBJ1-5|once
TGTGCCAGCAGTCCCGGACAGGGGTTCTATCAGCCCCAGCATTTT
CASSPGQGFYQPQHF
>TRBD2|TRBV7-4|TRBJ2-3|-
TGTGCCAGCAGCCGATGGGAGGGAGCGGGAGATACGCAGTATTTT
CASSRWEGAGDTQYF
>-|TRBV6-1|TRBJ1-5|-
TGTGCCAGCAGGGGGGGACGGGTCAATCAGCCCCAGCATTTT
CASRGGRVNQPQHF
>TRBD1|TRBV19|TRBJ1-5|-
TGTGCCAGTAGTATAGGGAGGACAGGGGCTGGTCAGCCCCAGCATTTT
CASSIGRTGAGQPQHF
>-|TRBV9|TRBJ1-2|-
TGTGCCAGCAGCGTCCGGTCAGGGGATGACTACACCTTC
CASSVRSGDDYTF
>TRBD1|TRBV5-4|TRBJ1-2|-
TGTGCCAGCAGCACCCGTGACAGGGGGTATGGCTACACCTTC
CASSTRDRGYGYTF
>-|TRBV7-8|TRBJ2-7|-
TGTGCCAGCAGCCCCTTAGACCGGGACACCACCTACGAGCAGTACTTC
CASSPLDRDTTYEQYF
>TRBD2|TRBV30|TRBJ2-7|-
TGTGCCTGGAGTGCAGGGTCGGGGGGTCGCTACGAGCAGTACTTC
CAWSAGSGGRYEQYF
>-|TRBV6-5|TRBJ2-5|-
TGTGCCAGCAAAGCCGAGGAGACCCAGTACTTC
CASKAEETQYF
>TRBD2|TRBV6-4|TRBJ2-3|-
TGTGCCAGCCGGGGGGGGCCGACAGATACGCAGTATTTT
CASRGGPTDTQYF
>-|TRBV7-9|TRBJ1-2|-
TGTGCCAGCAGCCTCGCCGGGGGACGTGGCTACACCTTC
CASSLAGGRGYTF
>-|TRBV7-2|TRBJ2-5|-
TGTGCCAGCAGCTTAGGAGCCTCCGCGTTGGTAGAGACCCAGTACTTC
CASSLGASALVETQYF
>-|TRBV6-5|TRBJ1-1|few
TGTGCCAGCAGTGATTGGACAAACACTGAAGCTTTCTTT
CASSDWTNTEAFF
>TRBD1|TRBV5-6|TRBJ1-1|-
TGTGCCAGCAGCCTGGGACAGTGGAACACTGAAGCTTTCTTT
CASSLGQWNTEAFF
>TRBD2|TRBV7-3|TRBJ2-1|-
TGTGCCAGCAGCCCCGGACTAGCGGGATATGCGGGAGAGCAGTTCTTC
CASSPGLAGYAGEQFF
>TRBD2|TRBV7-8|TRBJ2-3|-
TGTGCCAGCAGCTTACTAGCGGGAGGGAGGACAGATACGCAGTATTTT
CASSLLAGGRTDTQYF
>-|TRBV6-1|TRBJ1-2|-
TGTGCCAGTGGACAGCCTTATGGCTACACCTTC
CASGQPYGYTF
>-|TRBV13|TRBJ2-1|-
TGTGCCAGCAGCCCTGCTGTGGGGAGCTCCTACAATGAGCAGTTCTTC
CASSPAVGSSYNEQFF
>TRBD1|TRBV6-5|TRBJ1-1|-
TGTGCCAGCAGGACAGGGGGTAACACTGAAGCTTTCTTT
CASRTGGNTEAFF
>TRBD1|TRBV19|TRBJ2-7|-
TGTGCCAGTAGTATAGTTTCCGGGACAGCCTCCTACGAGCAGTACTTC
CASSIVSGTASYEQYF
>TRBD1|TRBV5-1|TRBJ1-5|few
TGCGCCAGCAGCTTGGGACAGGGCCTGAATCAGCCCCAGCATTTT
CASSLGQGLNQPQHF
>-|TRBV15|TRBJ1-2|-
TGTGCCACCAGCAGAGATTCCAGGGACTACGGCTACACCTTC
CATSRDSRDYGYTF